The 22 T cell receptor beta chains in this list originate from one sample, sequenced in a study of identical twins. TCRdb processed the 5' RACE reads anew with MiXCR; each CDR3 protein has one entry. The top ten hold under 7.5% of the sample, which has 310,000 or so distinct CDR3 sequences, over 8.5% seen once. The data were also submitted as part of a second study, on yellow fever vaccine responses in identical twins.

Sequenced sample: CD8+ T cells sorted from blood. The source of these receptors is a woman aged 18-29 years in good health.

The V gene is TRBV6-1, the J gene TRBJ2-1, with no clear D. The V gene lost 6 bases and the J gene lost 4 bases, with 13 bases spanning the gap. Looked up from germline, CDR1 is MNHNS and CDR2 is SASEGT. The CDR3 extends over 14 amino acids. The CDR3 DNA sequence: TGTGCCAGCAGCTTCCGGCGATTATACAATGAGCAGTTCTTC. Protein sequence: CASSFRRLYNEQFF.

The table lists this clonotype with a few counts. The chain couples TRBV5-1 to TRBJ1-4; D ambiguous. Between the trimmed V and J ends, which lost 0 bases and 0 bases, there was a span of 12 bases. Germline CDR1 is SGHRS and CDR2 is YFSETQ. The CDR3 sequence is 17 residues long. The CDR3 sequence is CASSLVGVLTTNEKLFF. DNA of the CDR3: TGCGCCAGCAGCTTGGTTGGGGTTCTTACAACTAATGAAAAACTGTTTTTT. The full variable domain, completed using reference TRBV5-1 and TRBJ1-4, is KAGVTQTPRYLIKTRGQQVTLSCSPISGHRSVSWYQQTPGQGLQFLFEYFSETQRNKGNFPGRFSGRQFSNSRSEMNVSTLELGDSALYLCASSLVGVLTTNEKLFFGSGTQLSVL.

The chain recombines TRBV11-2 with TRBJ1-4, with 7 bases identical to TRBD1. The CDR3 is made up of 17 amino acids. Losses at the gene ends were 0 bases for V and 4 bases for J; bases not matched to a gene: 8. Germline V CDR1 and CDR2: SGHAT, FQNNGV. CDR3 sequence (DNA): TGTGCCAGCAGCTTAGACAGGGGGGCCGGCGATAATGAAAAACTGTTTTTT. Translation gives CASSLDRGAGDNEKLFF.

There are a few counts of this clonotype. Written as DNA, the CDR3 is TGCGCCAGCAGCCAAGATGGTGGGCAGCCCCAGCATTTT. Its translation is CASSQDGGQPQHF. The J gene is TRBJ1-5, the V gene TRBV4-3, with no clear D. The germline gives CDR1 LGHNA, CDR2 YSLEER. The CDR3 has 13 amino acids. V was cut by 0 bases and J by 7 bases, with 7 bases left in between.

The V call is TRBV5-1, the J call TRBJ2-7, with 10 bases lining up with TRBD2. V shed 4 bases, J shed 7 bases, and the junction held 8 bases outside the gene matches. The CDR3 is 14 residues long. The germline gives CDR1 SGHRS, CDR2 YFSETQ. CDR3 in amino acids: CASSARLAGFEQYF. DNA for the CDR3: TGCGCCAGCAGCGCCCGACTAGCGGGTTTTGAGCAGTACTTC.

V usage is TRBV2 and J usage is TRBJ1-1; the match to TRBD1 covers 7 bases. Trimming took 8 bases from V and 6 from J; bases not matched to a gene: 9. The CDR3 runs 13 residues. CDR1 and CDR2 (germline): SNHLY, FYNNEI. The CDR3 loop reads CASGETGDAEAFF. CDR3 nucleotides: TGTGCCAGCGGGGAAACAGGGGACGCTGAAGCTTTCTTT.

At least ten counts were recorded for this clonotype. The rearrangement joins TRBV27 to TRBJ2-1; 7 bases are a match to TRBD2. V lost 6 bases to trimming and J lost 2 bases; unmatched junction nucleotides: 4. This CDR3 comprises 14 residues. CDR1 and CDR2 from the germline V gene are MNHEY and SMNVEV (reference sequence). The CDR3 is CASSWGGPYNEQFF. The DNA of the CDR3 is TGTGCCAGCAGCTGGGGGGGACCCTACAATGAGCAGTTCTTC.

The chain is built from TRBV5-1 and TRBJ1-2, with 9 bases aligning to TRBD1. CDR3 length equals 17 residues. In germline, CDR1 is SGHRS, CDR2 YFSETQ. V dropped 4 bases and J dropped 3; count of bases not matched to a gene: 13. CDR3 sequence reads: CASSPGTGLGGDYGYTF. Written as DNA, the CDR3 is TGCGCCAGCAGCCCCGGGACAGGGCTAGGTGGTGACTATGGCTACACCTTC.

This clonotype has ten or more counts. The V gene is TRBV20-1, the J gene TRBJ2-7, with a tentative D call TRBD1 (5 bases). Germline V CDR1 and CDR2: DFQATT, SNEGSKA (reference sequence). Trimming pared 7 bases from V and 0 bases from J, leaving 10 bases between. CDR3 length equals 12 residues. The CDR3 reads CSVGQISYEQYF. CDR3 DNA sequence: TGCAGTGTGGGGCAGATCTCCTACGAGCAGTACTTC.

This clonotype was seen at least ten times. The chain couples TRBV4-1 to TRBJ1-5, with 9 bases aligning to TRBD1. The CDR3 covers 18 residues. CDR1 is MGHRA, CDR2 YSYEKL, per germline. Trimming at V came to 4 bases and at J to 7 bases, leaving 17 bases not matched to a gene. The CDR3 DNA follows: TGCGCCAGCAGCCTACTACCCGGGACAGGGATCCGGGGACAGCCCCAGCATTTT. Amino acid sequence: CASSLLPGTGIRGQPQHF.

The V and J genes are TRBV29-1 and TRBJ2-3; a weak D match, TRBD2 (6 bases). Between the trimmed V and J ends, which lost 3 bases and 3 bases, there was a span of 22 bases. The CDR3 covers 17 residues. Germline CDR1 and CDR2: SQVTM and ANQGSEA. The CDR3 DNA reads TGCAGCGTTGATTGGTGGGAGGATCATAAGGCAACAGATACGCAGTATTTT. Residues: CSVDWWEDHKATDTQYF.

This clonotype showed up many times. J is TRBJ2-2 and V is TRBV4-2; D uncertain. The V end was cut by 2 bases, the J end by 3 bases, with 7 bases between. The CDR3 covers 14 residues. Germline V gene lookup returns CDR1 LGHNA and CDR2 YNFKEQ. In nucleotides, the CDR3 is TGTGCCAGCAGCCAACAGGCCGACACCGGGGAGCTGTTTTTT. Translating it yields CASSQQADTGELFF.

This clonotype is a singleton in its sample. The V gene is TRBV29-1, the J gene TRBJ2-7; TRBD2 matches at 13 bases. The CDR3 extends over 14 amino acids. The ends lost 6 bases at V and 6 bases at J; junction bases unmatched: 8. The germline CDR1 and CDR2 sequences are SQVTM and ANQGSEA. CDR3 sequence: CSVGGLAGAGEQYF. CDR3 in DNA: TGCAGCGTGGGAGGACTAGCGGGAGCGGGCGAGCAGTACTTC.

This clonotype showed up many times. The J gene is TRBJ2-2, the V gene TRBV12-3 or TRBV12-4; D uncertain. The V end was cut by 3 bases, the J end by 2 bases, with 10 bases between. This CDR3 spans 15 amino acids. The CDR3 here is CASSFGLDNTGELFF. CDR3 nucleotide sequence: TGTGCCAGCAGTTTTGGGCTAGATAACACCGGGGAGCTGTTTTTT.

The rearrangement links TRBV10-2 to TRBJ2-2, with D maybe TRBD2 (5 bases). CDR1 is WSHSY, CDR2 SAAADI, per germline. The length of the CDR3 is 15 residues. V lost 4 bases and J 7 bases, leaving 16 bases between the germline ends. The CDR3 DNA follows: TGCGCCAGCAGTGTTGAGGGAAAGTCTGGCGGGGAGCTGTTTTTT. As protein: CASSVEGKSGGELFF.

The chain couples TRBV6-2 or TRBV6-3 to TRBJ2-3, with TRBD2 as a possible D gene (6 bases). The germline V and J ends were trimmed by 6 bases and 4 bases, with 32 bases remaining between them. The CDR3 is 20 residues long. Germline values: CDR1 MNHEY, CDR2 SVGEGT. The DNA for the CDR3 is TGTGCCAGCAGCCCCGCGGCGGGACCCTATGAACCGGGTGACCCAGATACGCAGTATTTT. The encoded protein is CASSPAAGPYEPGDPDTQYF.

The genes are TRBV2 and TRBJ2-5; D gene uncertain. The CDR3 covers 16 residues. Per germline, CDR1 SNHLY and CDR2 FYNNEI. V shed 7 bases and J shed 2 bases, with 20 bases lying between them. CDR3 sequence: CASIRDHESRQETQYF. The DNA of the CDR3 is TGTGCCAGCATAAGAGACCACGAGTCTAGGCAAGAGACCCAGTACTTC.

The chain joins TRBV7-9 to TRBJ1-2, with TRBD1 identical over 7 bases. Germline CDR1 is SEHNR and CDR2 is FQNEAQ (reference sequence). Losses at the gene ends were 4 bases for V and 5 bases for J; bases not matched to a gene: 10. The CDR3 spans 15 residues. The CDR3, as DNA: TGTGCCAGCAGCTCTATTGGGGGACAGTCTTATGGCTACACCTTC. This gives the protein CASSSIGGQSYGYTF.

This clonotype was counted a few times. The rearrangement joins TRBV4-3 to TRBJ2-7; 8 bases map to TRBD1. Germline V gives CDR1 LGHNA, CDR2 YSLEER. Unmatched junction bases numbered 7, after V lost 5 bases and J lost 7 bases. The CDR3 is 13 residues long. The DNA of the CDR3 is TGCGCCAGCAGCAATGACAGGGGTGGTGAGCAGTACTTC. Translated, it gives CASSNDRGGEQYF.

This clonotype was seen many times. The chain employs TRBV7-9 and TRBJ2-2; the match to TRBD1 covers 8 bases. The ends lost 1 base at V and 1 base at J; junction bases unmatched: 5. Germline CDR1 is SEHNR and CDR2 is FQNEAQ (reference sequence). This CDR3 has 17 residues. CDR3 loop: CASSLGTGTGNTGELFF. As DNA, the CDR3 is TGTGCCAGCAGCTTAGGGACCGGGACAGGGAACACCGGGGAGCTGTTTTTT.

This clonotype showed up just a few times. The gene calls are TRBV7-9 and TRBJ1-1; D remains unclear. This CDR3 is 13 amino acids long. Per germline, CDR1 SEHNR and CDR2 FQNEAQ (reference sequence). V lost 1 base to trimming and J lost 6 bases, with 9 bases between them. CDR3 nucleotides: TGTGCCAGCAGCTTAGAAGATTACCCTGAAGCTTTCTTT. It is translated as CASSLEDYPEAFF.

This chain connects TRBV5-6 to TRBJ2-7, with 9 bases fitting TRBD1. The CDR3 has 15 residues. The trim removed 1 base at V and 3 bases at J, leaving 5 bases unmatched. The germline V gene has CDR1 SGHDT and CDR2 YYEEEE. CDR3 sequence: CASSLRGQGYYEQYF. The CDR3 DNA sequence: TGTGCCAGCAGCTTGAGGGGACAGGGTTACTACGAGCAGTACTTC.